The rows below give T cell receptor beta chains drawn from one sample of a study of blood T cell repertoires in COVID-19. Assay used: immunoSEQ multiplex PCR; TCRdb lists only in-frame clones, some missing. The profile shows roughly 200,000 clones, less than 85% of them singletons. What was sequenced was peripheral blood. The receptors here all came from a woman aged 70-85 years with acute or convalescent COVID-19. The CDR3 runs from the conserved cysteine through the conserved F or W. D genes are given only for firm matches. Expanded clones are given a class, and other clones once, few, many or no size at all.

j_call clone_size v_call d_call cdr3_aa cdr3_nt
TRBJ2-7 . TRBV13 . CASSLGRSNYEQYF TGTGCCAGCAGCTTAGGCCGATCTAACTACGAGCAGTACTTC
TRBJ2-7 . TRBV7-2 TRBD2 CASSPGLAINYEQYF TGTGCCAGCAGCCCTGGACTAGCGATCAACTACGAGCAGTACTTC
TRBJ2-3 . TRBV10-3 . CAISEENRVGQQYF TGTGCCATCAGTGAGGAAAACAGGGTCGGCCAGCAGTATTTT
TRBJ2-3 . TRBV7-6 TRBD2 CASSTYSAGGPGDTQYF TGTGCCAGCAGCACGTATTCGGCGGGAGGGCCGGGAGATACGCAGTATTTT
TRBJ1-6 . TRBV30 . CAWSVRGAGSPLHF TGTGCCTGGAGTGTACGGGGGGCCGGATCACCCCTCCACTTT
TRBJ2-7 . TRBV3-1/TRBV3-2 . CASSQVQAANYEQYF TGTGCCAGCAGCCAAGTCCAGGCAGCTAACTACGAGCAGTACTTC
TRBJ2-2 . TRBV7-9 TRBD1 CASSSTGAGELFF TGTGCCAGCAGCTCGACAGGGGCCGGGGAGCTGTTTTTT
TRBJ2-1 . TRBV27 . CASSLFAPLLGPTYNEQFF TGTGCCAGCAGTTTATTTGCCCCATTATTGGGGCCTACCTACAATGAGCAGTTCTTC
TRBJ1-3 . TRBV30 . CAWTSSGNTIYF TGTGCCTGGACCAGCTCTGGAAACACCATATATTTT
TRBJ2-3 . TRBV19 TRBD1 CASSSAGGSSTDTQYF TGTGCCAGTAGTAGTGCAGGGGGATCGAGCACAGATACGCAGTATTTT
TRBJ2-2 . TRBV5-1 . CASSLGTRTGDTGELFF TGCGCCAGCAGCTTGGGGACTCGCACGGGGGACACCGGGGAGCTGTTTTTT
TRBJ2-1 . TRBV12-5 . CASGLSLAAEQFF TGTGCTAGTGGTTTGTCCCTAGCAGCTGAGCAGTTCTTC
TRBJ2-3 . TRBV24-1 . CATSSSGGPSTDTQYF TGTGCCACCAGCTCCTCGGGGGGCCCTAGCACAGATACGCAGTATTTT
TRBJ2-1 . TRBV2 . CASSGGQGGFDEQFF TGTGCCAGCAGTGGAGGTCAGGGGGGATTCGATGAGCAGTTCTTC
TRBJ2-7 . TRBV19 . CASSIGGNYEQYF TGTGCCAGTAGTATCGGCGGCAACTACGAGCAGTACTTC
TRBJ2-3 . TRBV2 TRBD2 CARQTTAGVTDTQYF TGTGCCAGACAAACTACAGCGGGAGTCACAGATACGCAGTATTTT
TRBJ1-3 . TRBV11-2 TRBD1 CASSLAGGYGNTIYF TGTGCCAGCAGCTTAGCAGGGGGCTATGGAAACACCATATATTTT
TRBJ2-1 . TRBV19 . CASSIRRGNSYNEQFF TGTGCCAGTAGTATACGTCGGGGGAACTCCTACAATGAGCAGTTCTTC
TRBJ2-1 . TRBV5-8 TRBD1 CASSPRTGESYNEQFF TGTGCCAGCAGCCCCCGGACAGGGGAGTCCTACAATGAGCAGTTCTTC
TRBJ2-7 once TRBV2 . CASSPSYEQYF TGTGCCAGCAGCCCATCCTACGAGCAGTACTTC
TRBJ2-1 . TRBV2 . CASSERETVNEQFF TGTGCCAGCAGTGAACGGGAGACCGTAAATGAGCAGTTCTTC
TRBJ2-7 . TRBV6-1 . CASSDAGFYEQYF TGTGCCAGCAGTGACGCAGGTTTCTACGAGCAGTACTTC
TRBJ2-3 . TRBV2 . CASGGEGAQYF TGTGCCTCCGGGGGAGAGGGTGCGCAGTATTTT
TRBJ2-5 . TRBV18 TRBD1 CASSPPGQGAETQYF TGTGCCAGCTCACCACCGGGACAGGGGGCCGAGACCCAGTACTTC
TRBJ1-1 few TRBV7-9 . CASSLDTNTEAFF TGTGCCAGCAGCTTGGACACGAACACTGAAGCTTTCTTT
TRBJ1-1 few TRBV18 TRBD1 CASSPTGVTEAFF TGTGCCAGCTCACCTACAGGGGTGACTGAAGCTTTCTTT
TRBJ2-2 once TRBV18 . CASSEVGNTGELFF TGTGCCAGCTCCGAGGTTGGGAACACCGGGGAGCTGTTTTTT
TRBJ2-5 . TRBV24-1 . CATSDPAGEETQYF TGTGCCACCAGTGATCCCGCCGGGGAAGAGACCCAGTACTTC
TRBJ2-2 . TRBV7-9 TRBD1 CASSQLGQGDTGELFF TGTGCCAGCAGCCAATTAGGACAGGGGGACACCGGGGAGCTGTTTTTT
TRBJ2-1 . TRBV6-2/TRBV6-3 TRBD2 CASSPLAEYNEQFF TGTGCCAGCAGTCCGCTAGCGGAGTACAATGAGCAGTTCTTC
TRBJ2-2 . TRBV2 TRBD2 CASSVSGRGVGELFF TGTGCCAGTTCTGTTAGCGGGAGAGGGGTCGGGGAGCTGTTTTTT
TRBJ2-1 once TRBV11-1 TRBD2 CASSVAGTSIGEQFF TGTGCCAGCAGCGTCGCCGGGACTAGCATAGGTGAGCAGTTCTTC
TRBJ1-1 . TRBV9 . CASSAQTVANTEAFF TGTGCCAGCAGCGCACAGACAGTTGCGAACACTGAAGCTTTCTTT